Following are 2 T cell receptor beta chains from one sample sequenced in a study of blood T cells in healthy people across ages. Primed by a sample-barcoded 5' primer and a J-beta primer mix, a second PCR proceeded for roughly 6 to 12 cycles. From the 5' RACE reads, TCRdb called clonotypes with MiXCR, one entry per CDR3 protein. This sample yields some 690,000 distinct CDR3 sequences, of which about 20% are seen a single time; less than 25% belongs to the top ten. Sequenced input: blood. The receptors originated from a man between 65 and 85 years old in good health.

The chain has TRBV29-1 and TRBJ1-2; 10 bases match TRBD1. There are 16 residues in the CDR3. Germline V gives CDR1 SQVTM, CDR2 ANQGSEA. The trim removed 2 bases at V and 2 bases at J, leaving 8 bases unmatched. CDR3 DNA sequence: TGCAGCGTTGAACAGGGGACAGGGGCTACGAACTATGGCTACACCTTC. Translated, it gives CSVEQGTGATNYGYTF. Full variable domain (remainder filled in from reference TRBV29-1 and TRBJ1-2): SAVISQKPSRDICQRGTSLTIQCQVDSQVTMMFWYRQQPGQSLTLIATANQGSEATYESGFVIDKFPISRPNLTFSTLTVSNMSPEDSSIYLCSVEQGTGATNYGYTFGSGTRLTVV.

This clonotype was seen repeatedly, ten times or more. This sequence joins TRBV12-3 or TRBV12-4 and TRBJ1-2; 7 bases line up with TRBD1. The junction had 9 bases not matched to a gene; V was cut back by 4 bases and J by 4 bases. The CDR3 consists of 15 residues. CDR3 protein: CASSSETGFLYGYTF. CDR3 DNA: TGTGCCAGCAGTTCGGAGACAGGGTTTCTCTATGGCTACACCTTC.